The T cell receptor beta chain described here comes from a study of sequential checkpoint blockade in melanoma. The overall study: Randomization was 1:1 between first-line nivolumab→ipilimumab and ipilimumab→nivolumab. Both treatment sequences were followed by maintenance nivolumab.

Germline CDR1 MNHEY, CDR2 SMNVEV (reference sequence). There are 15 residues in the CDR3. V was shortened by 7 bases and J by 1 base, with 16 bases between the two germline ends. Sequenced by immunoSEQ multiplex PCR; TCRdb stores in-frame clones only, minus some. The sample has about 13,000 clones, more than 70% seen once. Treatment specified: randomized to nivolumab then ipilimumab (arm A) or the reverse (arm B). None of the patients previously received DNA-damaging chemotherapy. From thawed PBMCs, live CD3+CD8+ cells negative for CD19 and CD56 were sorted. The sequencing used CD8+ T cells sorted from blood (inferred from file names), collected from a patient given nivolumab and ipilimumab in sequence. The chain uses TRBV27 and TRBJ1-1; weak D call: TRBD1 (5 bases). The sequence was obtained from a human patient with melanoma. Some clones in this sample may be carry-over from other donors' samples. The CDR3 spells CASTLTGGANTEAFF. DNA for the CDR3: TGTGCCAGCACCCTCACCGGGGGAGCGAACACTGAAGCTTTCTTT.